The rows below give T cell receptor beta chains drawn from one sample of a study of cytomegalovirus exposure and HLA in healthy donors. Here immunoSEQ multiplex PCR was the method, and the copy in TCRdb shows in-frame clones only, minus some. The sample includes around 200,000 clones, around 84% of them seen just once. What was sequenced was PBMCs. These receptors were obtained from a girl aged 2-10 years in good health and CMV-seropositive. Each CDR3 is given with its conserved first and last residue. Each record gives: D gene, clone size, J gene, V gene, CDR3 length, CDR3 DNA, CDR3 protein. A D gene is named only where the DNA matches it firmly. Clone size is stated in some rows and not others, as once, few, many or a class when expanded.

>NA|NA|TRBJ2-2|TRBV5-1|16
TGCGCCAGCAGCCCCCCGGCAGGGCCGAACACCGGGGAGCTGTTTTTT
CASSPPAGPNTGELFF
>TRBD1|NA|TRBJ1-1|TRBV28|15
TGTGCCAGCAGGGTCCAGGGGGATTTGAGAACTGAAGCTTTCTTT
CASRVQGDLRTEAFF
>NA|once|TRBJ2-7|TRBV27|15
TGTGCCACGGCAGGAGTTGGAGGGATCTCCTACGAGCAGTACTTC
CATAGVGGISYEQYF
>NA|NA|TRBJ2-1|TRBV7-3|13
TGTGCCAGCAGCCCGACAGGCCCAAATGAGCAGTTCTTC
CASSPTGPNEQFF
>TRBD2|NA|TRBJ2-7|TRBV29-1|12
TGCAGCGCTTCCAGGGAGGGATACGAGCAGTACTTC
CSASREGYEQYF
>TRBD2|NA|TRBJ2-1|TRBV4-1|15
TGCGCCAGCAGCCAAGTGTGGCTAGCGGGAAATGAGCAGTTCTTC
CASSQVWLAGNEQFF
>NA|NA|TRBJ1-1|TRBV27|15
TGTGCCAGCAGTTTAGTGAGGGACATTGTCACTGAAGCTTTCTTT
CASSLVRDIVTEAFF
>TRBD1|NA|TRBJ2-1|TRBV5-1|16
TGCGCCAGCAGCACCCCCCCGGGACAGGCGATCAATGAGCAGTTCTTC
CASSTPPGQAINEQFF
>TRBD2|NA|TRBJ2-3|TRBV7-2|14
TGTGCCATGGCTAGCGGGAGTTGGACAGATACGCAGTATTTT
CAMASGSWTDTQYF
>TRBD1|NA|TRBJ2-1|TRBV30|18
TGTGCCTGGGGGCTTCCAGGGGGCCTGGGGAGGACCTACAATGAGCAGTTCTTC
CAWGLPGGLGRTYNEQFF
>TRBD1|NA|TRBJ2-7|TRBV5-1|13
TGCGCCAGCCGTTGGACAGGGGGCGCCGAGCAGTACTTC
CASRWTGGAEQYF
>TRBD1|NA|TRBJ1-2|TRBV4-1|14
TGCGCCAGCAGCCGACCCGGACAGGCCCGCGGCTACACCTTC
CASSRPGQARGYTF
>TRBD2|NA|TRBJ2-7|TRBV18|16
TGTGCCAGCTCGGCCGAACTAGCGGGGAGTTCCTACGAGCAGTACTTC
CASSAELAGSSYEQYF
>NA|NA|TRBJ2-7|TRBV11-3|15
TGTGCCAGCAGCCGCAAAGGGGGACCTTCCTACGAGCAGTACTTC
CASSRKGGPSYEQYF
>TRBD1|NA|TRBJ2-3|TRBV28|17
TGTGCCAGCAGTTCCTATACACCGGGACAGGGGTCAGATACGCAGTATTTT
CASSSYTPGQGSDTQYF
>TRBD1|once|TRBJ1-1|TRBV5-4|13
TGTGCCAGCAGCGGACAGGGTTGGACTGAAGCTTTCTTT
CASSGQGWTEAFF
>NA|NA|TRBJ2-7|TRBV27|13
TGTGCCAGCTCGGCGGATACCCCCTACGAGCAGTACTTC
CASSADTPYEQYF
>NA|NA|TRBJ1-1|TRBV1|18
TGCACCAGCAGCCAAGTGGAAAACCTCAGCAGGAGGGCCAGGGAAGCTTTCTTT
CTSSQVENLSRRAREAFF
>NA|NA|TRBJ1-2|TRBV7-3|15
TGTGCCAGCAGCCCCCCCACAGCAGGCAACTATGGCTACACCTTC
CASSPPTAGNYGYTF
>TRBD1|NA|TRBJ1-1|TRBV11-2|15
TGTGCCAGCAGCTCCCCGGGACAGGCGAACACTGAAGCTTTCTTT
CASSSPGQANTEAFF
>TRBD2|NA|TRBJ2-1|TRBV7-3|16
TGTGCCAGCAGCTTAACTAGGGACTACTCCAATGGAGAGCAGTTCTTC
CASSLTRDYSNGEQFF
>NA|NA|TRBJ2-1|TRBV7-2|14
TGTGCCAGCAGCTTAGGTATTGAGCGGGTTGGGGGGTTCTTC
CASSLGIERVGGFF
>NA|NA|TRBJ1-3|TRBV9|14
TGTGCCAGCAGCGTCCGGACTTCTGGAAACACCATATATTTT
CASSVRTSGNTIYF
>TRBD2|NA|TRBJ2-1|TRBV5-1|15
TGCGCCAGCAGCTTGGGTAGCGGGCCTTTCAATGAGCAGTTCTTC
CASSLGSGPFNEQFF
>TRBD1|NA|TRBJ2-3|TRBV6-6|16
TGTGCCAGCAAAATCAACCGGGACAGGGTCCCAGATACGCAGTATTTT
CASKINRDRVPDTQYF
>TRBD1|few|TRBJ1-2|TRBV9|14
TGTGCCAGCAGCGACGAGACAGGGCCCCGGGGCTACACCTTC
CASSDETGPRGYTF
>NA|once|TRBJ2-1|TRBV25-1|18
TGTGCCAGCAGTGATCGTTCGGTGGGACACAAGGGGTGGAATGAGCAGTTCTTC
CASSDRSVGHKGWNEQFF
>NA|few|TRBJ2-7|TRBV6-5|13
TGTGCCAGCAAAGTCAAGGACAACTACGAGCAGTACTTC
CASKVKDNYEQYF
>TRBD1|few|TRBJ1-1|TRBV19|17
TGTGCCAGTAGTCTATTTGGGACAGGGGAAAGGAACACTGAAGCTTTCTTT
CASSLFGTGERNTEAFF
>TRBD1|NA|TRBJ2-7|TRBV6-5|15
TGTGCCAGCAGTTACTCGGGGACAGGGGGTTACGAGCAGTACTTC
CASSYSGTGGYEQYF
>TRBD1|few|TRBJ2-2|TRBV4-2|16
TGTGCCAGCAGCCAAGAGGGGACAGGGGAGCCCGGGGAGCTGTTTTTT
CASSQEGTGEPGELFF